This TCR beta chain was sequenced in a study of blood T cell repertoires in COVID-19. Authors' processing steps: Reference gene primer amplification in the assay estimated nucleated cell counts. Using immunoSEQ multiplex PCR, the repertoire was profiled, and TCRdb retains in-frame clones only, with some absent. V and J calls and clone size follow that table, whereas D and trimming were derived from the DNA. The sample contains some 180,000 clones, more than 70% of which appear only once. CDR1 is ENHRY and CDR2 is SYGVKD in the germline V gene. CDR3 length: 14 residues. Trimming took off 4 bases at V and 1 base at J, with 10 bases between the two ends.

The sequencing input was peripheral blood. This sequence originates from a woman aged 55-69 years with acute or convalescent COVID-19. The rearrangement uses TRBV10-3 and TRBJ2-5; a possible D gene is TRBD2 (7 bases). The CDR3 nucleotides are TGTGCCATCAGTGTGGCGGGGGCCCAAGAGACCCAGTACTTC. Amino acid sequence: CAISVAGAQETQYF.